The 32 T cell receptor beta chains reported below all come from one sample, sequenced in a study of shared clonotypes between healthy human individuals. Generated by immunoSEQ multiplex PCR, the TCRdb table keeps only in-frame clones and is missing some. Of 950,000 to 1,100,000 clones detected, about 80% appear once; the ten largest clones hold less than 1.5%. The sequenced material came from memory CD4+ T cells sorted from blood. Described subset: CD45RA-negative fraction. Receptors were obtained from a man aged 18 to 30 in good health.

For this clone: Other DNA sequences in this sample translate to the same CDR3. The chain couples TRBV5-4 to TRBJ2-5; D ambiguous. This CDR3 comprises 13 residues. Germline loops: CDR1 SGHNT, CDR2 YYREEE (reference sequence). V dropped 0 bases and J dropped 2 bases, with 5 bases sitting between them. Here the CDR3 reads CASSLGTQETQYF. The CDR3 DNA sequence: TGTGCCAGCAGCTTGGGGACGCAAGAGACCCAGTACTTC.

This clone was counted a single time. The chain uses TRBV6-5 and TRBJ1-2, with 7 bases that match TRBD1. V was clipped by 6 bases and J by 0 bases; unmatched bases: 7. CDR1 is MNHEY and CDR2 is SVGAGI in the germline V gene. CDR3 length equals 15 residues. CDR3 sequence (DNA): TGTGCCAGCAGACAAGGGACAGAAGCTAACTATGGCTACACCTTC. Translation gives CASRQGTEANYGYTF.

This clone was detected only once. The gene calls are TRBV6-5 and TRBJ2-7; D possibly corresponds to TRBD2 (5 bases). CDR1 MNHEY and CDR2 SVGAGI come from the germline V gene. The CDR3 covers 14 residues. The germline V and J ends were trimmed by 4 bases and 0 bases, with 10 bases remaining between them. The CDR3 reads CASSSGRFSYEQYF. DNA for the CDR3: TGTGCCAGCAGTTCGGGGAGATTCTCCTACGAGCAGTACTTC.

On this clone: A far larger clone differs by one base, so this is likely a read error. The CDR3 DNA follows: TGTGCCAGTAGTATGATCGGGACAGGCTACCATGGCTACACCTTC. Its translation: CASSMIGTGYHGYTF. The gene calls are TRBV19 and TRBJ1-2; 8 bases align to TRBD1. The length of the CDR3 is 15 residues. With V trimmed by 3 bases and J by 6 bases, 9 bases remained unmatched. Germline CDR1 is LNHDA and CDR2 is SQIVND (reference sequence). Complete variable domain (other parts from reference TRBV19 and TRBJ1-2): DGGITQSPKYLFRKEGQNVTLSCEQNLNHDAMYWYRQDPGQGLRLIYYSQIVNDFQKGDIAEGYSVSREKKESFPLTVTSAQKNPTAFYLCASSMIGTGYHGYTFGSGTRLTVV.

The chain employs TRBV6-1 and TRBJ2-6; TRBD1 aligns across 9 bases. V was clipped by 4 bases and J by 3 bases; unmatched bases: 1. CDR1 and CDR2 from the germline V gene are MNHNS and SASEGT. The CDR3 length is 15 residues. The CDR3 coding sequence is TGTGCCAGCAGTGGACAGGGGGGTGGGGCCAACGTCCTGACTTTC. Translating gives CASSGQGGGANVLTF.

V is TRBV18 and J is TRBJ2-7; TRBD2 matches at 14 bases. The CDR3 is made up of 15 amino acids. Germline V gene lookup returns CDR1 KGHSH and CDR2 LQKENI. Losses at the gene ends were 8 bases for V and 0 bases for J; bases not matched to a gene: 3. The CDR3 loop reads CASRGTSGSSYEQYF. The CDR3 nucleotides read TGTGCCAGCCGTGGGACTAGCGGGAGCTCCTACGAGCAGTACTTC. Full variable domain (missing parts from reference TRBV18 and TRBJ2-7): NAGVMQNPRHLVRRRGQEARLRCSPMKGHSHVYWYRQLPEEGLKFMVYLQKENIIDESGMPKERFSAEFPKEGPSILRIQQVVRGDSAAYFCASRGTSGSSYEQYFGPGTRLTVT.

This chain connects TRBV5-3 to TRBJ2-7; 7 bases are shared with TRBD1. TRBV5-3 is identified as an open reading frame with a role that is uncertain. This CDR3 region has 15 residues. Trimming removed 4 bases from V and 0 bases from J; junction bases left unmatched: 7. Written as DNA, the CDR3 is TGTGCCAGAAGCCAACCGGGACAGAGCTCCTACGAGCAGTACTTC. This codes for CARSQPGQSSYEQYF.

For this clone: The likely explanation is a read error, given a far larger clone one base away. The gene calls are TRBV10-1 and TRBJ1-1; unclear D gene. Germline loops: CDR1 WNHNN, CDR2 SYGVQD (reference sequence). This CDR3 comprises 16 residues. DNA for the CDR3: TGCGTCAGCAGTGTTTCGCCAAACCGTCTGGGCACTGAAGCTTTCTTT. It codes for CVSSVSPNRLGTEAFF.

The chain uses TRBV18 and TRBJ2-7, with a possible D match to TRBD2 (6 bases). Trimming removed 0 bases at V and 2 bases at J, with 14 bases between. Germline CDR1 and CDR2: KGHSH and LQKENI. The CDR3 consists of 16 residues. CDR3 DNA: TGTGCCAGCTCACCACCGACCGGGACTGGAGCCTACGAGCAGTACTTC. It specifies CASSPPTGTGAYEQYF.

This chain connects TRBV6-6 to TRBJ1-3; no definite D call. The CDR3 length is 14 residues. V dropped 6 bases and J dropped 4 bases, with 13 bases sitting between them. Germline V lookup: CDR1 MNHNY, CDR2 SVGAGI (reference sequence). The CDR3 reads CASRPDLAGNTIYF. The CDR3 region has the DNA TGTGCCAGCAGACCGGACCTTGCAGGAAACACCATATATTTT.

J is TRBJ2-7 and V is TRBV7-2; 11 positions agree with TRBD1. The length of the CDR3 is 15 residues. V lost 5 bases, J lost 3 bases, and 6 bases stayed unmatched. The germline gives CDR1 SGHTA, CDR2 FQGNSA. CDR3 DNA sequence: TGTGCCAGCAGCGTAACCGGGACAGGGGGCTACGAGCAGTACTTC. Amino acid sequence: CASSVTGTGGYEQYF.

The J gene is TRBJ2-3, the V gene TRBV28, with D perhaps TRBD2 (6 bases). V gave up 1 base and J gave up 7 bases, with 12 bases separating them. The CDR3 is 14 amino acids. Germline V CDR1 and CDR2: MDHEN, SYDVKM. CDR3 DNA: TGTGCCAGCAGTTTATTGCCCGCGGGGAATACGCAGTATTTT. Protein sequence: CASSLLPAGNTQYF.

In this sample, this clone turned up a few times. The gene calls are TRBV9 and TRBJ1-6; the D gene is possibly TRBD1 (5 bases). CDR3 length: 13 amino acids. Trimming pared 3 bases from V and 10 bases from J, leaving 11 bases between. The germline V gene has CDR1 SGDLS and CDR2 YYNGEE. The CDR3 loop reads CASSEEGISPLHF. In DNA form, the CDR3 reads TGTGCCAGCAGCGAGGAGGGGATCTCACCCCTCCACTTT.

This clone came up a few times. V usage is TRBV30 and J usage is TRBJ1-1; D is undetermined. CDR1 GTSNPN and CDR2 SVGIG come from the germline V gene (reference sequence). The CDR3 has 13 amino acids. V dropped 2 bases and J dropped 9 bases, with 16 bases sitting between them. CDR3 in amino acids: CAWSPREARKAFF. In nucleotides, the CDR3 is TGTGCCTGGAGTCCTCGGGAGGCCCGAAAAGCTTTCTTT.

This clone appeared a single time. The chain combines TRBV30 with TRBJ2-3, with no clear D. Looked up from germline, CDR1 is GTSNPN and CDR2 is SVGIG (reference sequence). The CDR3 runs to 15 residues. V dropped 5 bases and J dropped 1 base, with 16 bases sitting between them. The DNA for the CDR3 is TGTGCCTGGTCTCCTAGGACCACTCGCACAGATACGCAGTATTTT. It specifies CAWSPRTTRTDTQYF.

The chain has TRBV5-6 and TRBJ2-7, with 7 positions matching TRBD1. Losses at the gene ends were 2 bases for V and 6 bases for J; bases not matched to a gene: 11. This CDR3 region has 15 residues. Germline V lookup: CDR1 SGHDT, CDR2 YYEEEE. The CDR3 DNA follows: TGTGCCAGCAGCTTCCGCCGGACAGGTTCTGGCGAGCAGTACTTC. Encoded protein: CASSFRRTGSGEQYF.

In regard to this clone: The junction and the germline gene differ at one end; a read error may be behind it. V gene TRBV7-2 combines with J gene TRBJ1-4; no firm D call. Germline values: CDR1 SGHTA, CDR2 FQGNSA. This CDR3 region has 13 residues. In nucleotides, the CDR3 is TGTGCCAGCAGCCCTGGATTAAGGGAAAAACTGTTATTT. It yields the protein CASSPGLREKLLF.

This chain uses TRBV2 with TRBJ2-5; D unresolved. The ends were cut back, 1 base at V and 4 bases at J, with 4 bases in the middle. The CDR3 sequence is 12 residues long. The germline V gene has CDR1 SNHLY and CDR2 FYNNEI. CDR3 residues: CASSEVGETQYF. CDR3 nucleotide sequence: TGTGCCAGCAGTGAAGTGGGAGAGACCCAGTACTTC. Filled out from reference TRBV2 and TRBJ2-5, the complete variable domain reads EPEVTQTPSHQVTQMGQEVILRCVPISNHLYFYWYRQILGQKVEFLVSFYNNEISEKSEIFDDQFSVERPDGSNFTLKIRSTKLEDSAMYFCASSEVGETQYFGPGTRLLVL.

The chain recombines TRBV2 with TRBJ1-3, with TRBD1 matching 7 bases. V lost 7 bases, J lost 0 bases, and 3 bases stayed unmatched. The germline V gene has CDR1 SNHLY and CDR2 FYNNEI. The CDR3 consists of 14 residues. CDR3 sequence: CASTTGRSGNTIYF. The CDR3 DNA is TGTGCCAGCACGACAGGGCGCTCTGGAAACACCATATATTTT.

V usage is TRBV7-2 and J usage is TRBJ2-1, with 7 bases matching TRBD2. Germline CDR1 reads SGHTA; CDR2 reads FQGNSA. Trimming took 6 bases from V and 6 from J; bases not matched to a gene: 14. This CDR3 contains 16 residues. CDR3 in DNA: TGTGCCAGCAGGCCCGGGGGGAGGGCTTACGCCAATGAGCAGTTCTTC. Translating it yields CASRPGGRAYANEQFF.

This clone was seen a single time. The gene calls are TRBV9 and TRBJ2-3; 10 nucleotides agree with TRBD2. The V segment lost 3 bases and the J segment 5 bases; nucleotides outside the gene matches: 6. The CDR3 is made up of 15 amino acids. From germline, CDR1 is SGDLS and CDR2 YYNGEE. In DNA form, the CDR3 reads TGTGCCAGCAGCGAAAGCGGGGGGGCCAGAGATACGCAGTATTTT. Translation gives CASSESGGARDTQYF.

For the CDR3, the DNA is TGTGCCAGCAGCTCGCGGGCAGGGGGGTCCACAGATACGCAGTATTTT. Translating gives CASSSRAGGSTDTQYF. The V and J genes are TRBV28 and TRBJ2-3; tentatively, D is TRBD1 (7 bases). This CDR3 is built from 16 residues. V was shortened by 6 bases and J by 2 bases, with 18 bases between the two germline ends. Germline lookup yields CDR1 MDHEN and CDR2 SYDVKM.

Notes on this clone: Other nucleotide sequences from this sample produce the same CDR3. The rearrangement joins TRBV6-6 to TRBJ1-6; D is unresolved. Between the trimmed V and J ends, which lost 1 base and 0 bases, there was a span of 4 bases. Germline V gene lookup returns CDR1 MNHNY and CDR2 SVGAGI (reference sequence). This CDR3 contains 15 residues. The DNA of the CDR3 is TGTGCCAGCAGTTACTTAAGCTCCTATAATTCACCCCTCCACTTT. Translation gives CASSYLSSYNSPLHF.

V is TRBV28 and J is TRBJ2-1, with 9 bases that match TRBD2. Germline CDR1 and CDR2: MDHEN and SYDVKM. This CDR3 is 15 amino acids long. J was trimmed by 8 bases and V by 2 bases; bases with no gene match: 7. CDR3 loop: CASSLVGGGADEQFF. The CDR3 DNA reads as TGTGCCAGCAGTTTAGTAGGCGGGGGGGCGGATGAGCAGTTCTTC.

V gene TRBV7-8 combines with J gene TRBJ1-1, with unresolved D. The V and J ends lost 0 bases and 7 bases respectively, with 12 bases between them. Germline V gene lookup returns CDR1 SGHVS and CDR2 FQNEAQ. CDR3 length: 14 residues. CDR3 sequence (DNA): TGTGCCAGCAGCTTAGCGGAGGGTAGAAGTGAAGCTTTCTTT. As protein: CASSLAEGRSEAFF.

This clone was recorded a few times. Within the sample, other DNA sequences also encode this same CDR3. The CDR3 DNA reads TGTGCCAGCTCCTCGAACAGAAACACTGAAGCTTTCTTT. It encodes CASSSNRNTEAFF. The chain employs TRBV7-2 and TRBJ1-1; no clear D gene. Looked up from germline, CDR1 is SGHTA and CDR2 is FQGNSA. This CDR3 has 13 residues. Trimming left V 8 bases short and J 2 bases short, with 12 bases between.

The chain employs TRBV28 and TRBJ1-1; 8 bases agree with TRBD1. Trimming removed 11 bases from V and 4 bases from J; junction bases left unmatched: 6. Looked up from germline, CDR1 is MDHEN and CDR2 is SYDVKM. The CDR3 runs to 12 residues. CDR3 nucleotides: TGTGCCCACCGCACAGGGGGCACTGAAGCTTTCTTT. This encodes CAHRTGGTEAFF.

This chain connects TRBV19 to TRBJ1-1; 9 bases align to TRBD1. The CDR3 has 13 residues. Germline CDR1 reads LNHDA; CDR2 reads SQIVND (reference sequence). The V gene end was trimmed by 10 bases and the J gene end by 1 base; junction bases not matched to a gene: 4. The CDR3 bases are TGTGCCACCTGGGGACAGGGGAACACTGAAGCTTTCTTT. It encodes CATWGQGNTEAFF.

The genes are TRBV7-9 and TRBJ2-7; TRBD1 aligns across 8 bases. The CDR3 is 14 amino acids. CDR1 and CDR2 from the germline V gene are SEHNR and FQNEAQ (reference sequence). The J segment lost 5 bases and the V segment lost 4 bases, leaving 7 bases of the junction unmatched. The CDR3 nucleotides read TGTGCCAGCAGCTCCCGACAGGGGAATAACGAGCAGTACTTC. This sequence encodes CASSSRQGNNEQYF.

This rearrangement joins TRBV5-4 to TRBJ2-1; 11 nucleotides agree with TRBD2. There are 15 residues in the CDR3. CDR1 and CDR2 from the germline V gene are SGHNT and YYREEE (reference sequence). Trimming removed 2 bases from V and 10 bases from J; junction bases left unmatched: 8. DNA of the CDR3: TGTGCCAGCAGCTTAGCACTAGCGGGAGTAGGCGAGCAGTTCTTC. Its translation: CASSLALAGVGEQFF.

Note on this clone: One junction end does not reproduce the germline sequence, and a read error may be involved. The CDR3, as DNA: TGTGCCAGCAGGGAAGGGACGTCCGCAGATACGCAGTATTTT. Protein product: CASREGTSADTQYF. J is TRBJ2-3 and V is TRBV2, with D perhaps matching TRBD1 or TRBD2 (5 bases each). The CDR3 is 14 amino acids. Germline assignment: CDR1 SNHLY and CDR2 FYNNEI.

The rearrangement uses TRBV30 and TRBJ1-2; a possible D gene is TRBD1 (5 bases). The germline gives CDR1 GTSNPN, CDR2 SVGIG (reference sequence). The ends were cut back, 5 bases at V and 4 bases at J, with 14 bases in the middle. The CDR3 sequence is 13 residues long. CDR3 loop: CAWGAGNTYGYTF. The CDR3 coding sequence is TGTGCCTGGGGGGCGGGGAACACCTATGGCTACACCTTC.